One sample yielded the 24 T cell receptor beta chains listed below, sequenced in a study of blood T cell repertoires in COVID-19. Libraries were prepared by immunoSEQ multiplex PCR; TCRdb keeps only in-frame clonotypes and omits some of them. The data hold approximately 340,000 clones, with more than 85% observed a single time. Material: PBMCs or T cells enriched from blood (not recorded which). The receptor set was obtained from a woman aged 40 to 50 who had been exposed to COVID-19.

J is TRBJ1-1 and V is TRBV27, with 7 bases that match TRBD1. Trimming at V came to 5 bases and at J to 8 bases, leaving 5 bases not matched to a gene. This CDR3 comprises 12 residues. The germline gives CDR1 MNHEY, CDR2 SMNVEV (reference sequence). The CDR3 here is CASSPRTGEAFF. CDR3 DNA: TGTGCCAGCAGTCCGCGGACAGGAGAAGCTTTCTTT.

The chain is built from TRBV9 and TRBJ1-2, with no clear D. Germline CDR1 and CDR2: SGDLS and YYNGEE. Trimming removed 0 bases at V and 6 bases at J, with 12 bases between. The CDR3 consists of 14 residues. In DNA form, the CDR3 reads TGTGCCAGCAGCGTAGTGACGGGAGGTGATGGCTACACCTTC. As protein: CASSVVTGGDGYTF.

The chain has TRBV6-6 and TRBJ2-7, with 13 bases lining up with TRBD2. Trimming took 5 bases from V and 2 from J; bases not matched to a gene: 18. Germline V lookup: CDR1 MNHNY, CDR2 SVGAGI (reference sequence). This CDR3 is built from 20 residues. The CDR3 sequence is CASSRQVTLGTSGTPYEQYF. The CDR3 coding sequence is TGTGCCAGCAGTCGACAGGTTACATTAGGGACTAGCGGGACTCCCTACGAGCAGTACTTC.

The rearrangement joins TRBV11-3 to TRBJ2-2; D is possibly TRBD2 (6 bases). The CDR3 covers 16 residues. V dropped 1 base and J dropped 2 bases, with 11 bases sitting between them. CDR1 is SGHNT, CDR2 YENEEA, per germline. The CDR3 nucleotides are TGTGCCAGCAGCTTAGTTGCGGGACTTAACACCGGGGAGCTGTTTTTT. Translated: CASSLVAGLNTGELFF. Based on the CDR3 plus reference TRBV11-3 and TRBJ2-2, the full variable domain is EAGVVQSPRYKIIEKKQPVAFWCNPISGHNTLYWYLQNLGQGPELLIRYENEEAVDDSQLPKDRFSAERLKGVDSTLKIQPAELGDSAVYLCASSLVAGLNTGELFFGEGSRLTVL.

The genes are TRBV7-3 and TRBJ2-1; 9 nucleotides agree with TRBD2. This CDR3 is 15 amino acids long. V lost 5 bases, J lost 7 bases, and 9 bases stayed unmatched. The germline gives CDR1 SGHTA, CDR2 FQGTGA. Written as DNA, the CDR3 is TGTGCCAGCAGCCCACTTAGCGGGAGTACGAATGAGCAGTTCTTC. Encoded protein: CASSPLSGSTNEQFF.

This rearrangement joins TRBV10-3 to TRBJ1-1; the D gene is possibly TRBD1 (6 bases). With 5 bases removed from V and 8 bases from J, the gap between germline ends came to 12 bases. Germline CDR1 is ENHRY and CDR2 is SYGVKD. The CDR3 has 12 amino acids. The CDR3 sequence: CAISTITGEAFF. CDR3 bases: TGTGCCATCAGTACAATTACAGGGGAAGCTTTCTTT.

J is TRBJ2-5 and V is TRBV9; TRBD1 aligns across 7 bases. The CDR3 runs to 15 residues. V shed 5 bases, J shed 1 base, and the junction held 8 bases outside the gene matches. Germline loops: CDR1 SGDLS, CDR2 YYNGEE. This CDR3 reads CASRPGQSLQETQYF. CDR3 nucleotide sequence: TGTGCCAGCAGGCCGGGACAGTCCCTCCAAGAGACCCAGTACTTC.

In this sample, this clone turned up once. At one of its ends the junction is not consistent with the germline gene, which may arise from a read error. The V call is TRBV7-9, the J call TRBJ2-1, with a tentative D call TRBD1 (6 bases). Germline loops: CDR1 SEHNR, CDR2 FQNEAQ (reference sequence). CDR3 size: 13 residues. The CDR3 DNA sequence: TGTGCCAGCAGCCTAGCACAGGGAAATGAGCAGTTCTTC. Translation gives CASSLAQGNEQFF. The full variable domain, in which reference TRBV7-9 and TRBJ2-1 provide the parts outside the CDR3, is DTGVSQNPRHKITKRGQNVTFRCDPISEHNRLYWYRQTLGQGPEFLTYFQNEAQLEKSRLLSDRFSAERPKGSFSTLEIQRTEQGDSAMYLCASSLAQGNEQFFGPGTRLTVL.

The gene calls are TRBV12-5 and TRBJ1-1, with 7 bases fitting TRBD1. The CDR3 covers 14 residues. CDR1 and CDR2 (germline): LGHNT, FRNRAP. V shed 3 bases and J 1 base; nucleotides not matched to a gene: 2. CDR3 sequence: CASGFGTANTEAFF. DNA of the CDR3: TGTGCTAGTGGTTTTGGGACAGCGAACACTGAAGCTTTCTTT.

The chain employs TRBV9 and TRBJ2-7; maybe TRBD2 (7 bases). The germline V gene encodes CDR1 SGDLS and CDR2 YYNGEE. This CDR3 region has 13 residues. Trimming removed 0 bases at V and 6 bases at J, with 10 bases between. CDR3 bases: TGTGCCAGCAGCGTAGAGGGAGGGGGCGAGCAGTACTTC. It codes for CASSVEGGGEQYF.

The chain joins TRBV7-9 to TRBJ1-4, with D possibly being TRBD1 (5 bases). Germline V gene data show CDR1 as SEHNR and CDR2 as FQNEAQ (reference sequence). Trimming removed 7 bases from V and 2 bases from J, with 11 bases in between. The length of the CDR3 is 14 residues. The CDR3 reads CASIGGVTNEKLFF. The CDR3 nucleotides read TGTGCCAGCATCGGGGGGGTTACTAATGAAAAACTGTTTTTT. Full variable domain (outside the CDR3, taken from reference TRBV7-9 and TRBJ1-4): DTGVSQNPRHKITKRGQNVTFRCDPISEHNRLYWYRQTLGQGPEFLTYFQNEAQLEKSRLLSDRFSAERPKGSFSTLEIQRTEQGDSAMYLCASIGGVTNEKLFFGSGTQLSVL.

The chain employs TRBV6-2 or TRBV6-3 and TRBJ2-1, with 8 bases lining up with TRBD2. Per the germline V gene, CDR1 is MNHEY and CDR2 is SVGEGT. Trimming took 2 bases from V and 10 from J; bases not matched to a gene: 4. The CDR3 runs 13 residues. The CDR3 DNA follows: TGTGCCAGCAGTTACGGACTAGCCAGAGAGCAGTTCTTC. Protein sequence: CASSYGLAREQFF.

This clone has only a few counts. The chain employs TRBV27 and TRBJ1-2; TRBD1 is a possible D gene (6 bases). Germline V gene data show CDR1 as MNHEY and CDR2 as SMNVEV (reference sequence). The CDR3 contains 11 residues. Trimming took 5 bases from V and 8 from J, leaving 9 bases between them. CDR3 bases: TGTGCCAGCAGTGAGGGGGACGGCTACACCTTC. Residues: CASSEGDGYTF.

This clone was observed once. The chain recombines TRBV6-5 with TRBJ2-2; tentative D call: TRBD1 (5 bases). Germline CDR1 MNHEY, CDR2 SVGAGI. V lost 2 bases and J lost 5, with 9 bases in between. The CDR3 length is 14 residues. This CDR3 reads CASSYVRGTGELFF. The DNA for the CDR3 is TGTGCCAGCAGTTACGTTAGGGGAACCGGGGAGCTGTTTTTT.

The genes are TRBV7-2 and TRBJ1-2, with 10 positions matching TRBD1. V lost 0 bases, J lost 4 bases, and 5 bases stayed unmatched. CDR1 SGHTA and CDR2 FQGNSA come from the germline V gene. The CDR3 totals 16 residues. The chain's CDR3 is CASSLAGTGATYGYTF. Written as DNA, the CDR3 is TGTGCCAGCAGCTTAGCGGGGACAGGGGCAACCTATGGCTACACCTTC.

The rearrangement joins TRBV24-1 to TRBJ1-2; 9 nucleotides match TRBD1. The CDR3 length is 14 residues. Germline-derived CDR1 and CDR2 are KGHDR and SFDVKD. The J segment lost 4 bases and the V segment lost 2 bases, leaving 1 base of the junction unmatched. The CDR3 coding sequence is TGTGCCACCAGTGATTGGGGACAGGGCTATGGCTACACCTTC. Its translation: CATSDWGQGYGYTF.

The chain recombines TRBV10-3 with TRBJ1-5; the D is unclear. The V end was cut by 0 bases, the J end by 9 bases, with 6 bases between. The CDR3 length is 12 residues. CDR1 and CDR2 from the germline V gene are ENHRY and SYGVKD. CDR3: CAISESYLPQHF. CDR3 coding DNA: TGTGCCATCAGTGAGTCATACTTGCCCCAGCATTTT.

The chain carries TRBV7-8 and TRBJ1-3; TRBD1 agrees at 7 bases. Germline V gene sequence: CDR1 SGHVS, CDR2 FQNEAQ. CDR3 length: 17 residues. V was clipped by 0 bases and J by 0 bases; unmatched bases: 5. The CDR3: CASSLAGDSVSGNTIYF. The CDR3 nucleotides are TGTGCCAGCAGCTTAGCCGGGGACAGTGTCTCTGGAAACACCATATATTTT.

This chain uses TRBV7-2 with TRBJ1-2; 9 positions agree with TRBD1. Germline CDR1 is SGHTA and CDR2 is FQGNSA. With 1 base clipped from V and 4 bases from J, the junction kept 4 bases outside the gene matches. The CDR3 has 15 amino acids. The CDR3 sequence is CASSLGTGESYGYTF. In DNA form, the CDR3 reads TGTGCCAGCAGCTTAGGGACAGGGGAGAGCTATGGCTACACCTTC. The full variable domain, with the rest looked up from reference TRBV7-2 and TRBJ1-2, is GAGVSQSPSNKVTEKGKDVELRCDPISGHTALYWYRQSLGQGLEFLIYFQGNSAPDKSGLPSDRFSAERTGGSVSTLTIQRTQQEDSAVYLCASSLGTGESYGYTFGSGTRLTVV.

The chain joins TRBV12-3 or TRBV12-4 to TRBJ2-1; D perhaps matches TRBD2 (6 bases). The V and J ends lost 1 base and 9 bases respectively, with 10 bases between them. The CDR3 has 13 amino acids. For the CDR3, the DNA is TGTGCCAGCAGTTTAGGTGGGGGGATTGAGCAGTTCTTC. This encodes CASSLGGGIEQFF.

The genes are TRBV7-2 and TRBJ2-1, with 11 bases matching TRBD1. The germline gives CDR1 SGHTA, CDR2 FQGNSA. The V and J ends lost 0 bases and 7 bases, in that order; junction bases with no gene match: 11. The CDR3 length is 18 residues. The CDR3 spells CASSLAQIIRDRGNEQFF. DNA for the CDR3: TGTGCCAGCAGCTTAGCTCAGATAATCCGGGACAGGGGGAATGAGCAGTTCTTC.

The chain uses TRBV5-1 and TRBJ2-6, with 11 bases aligning to TRBD1. The ends lost 4 bases at V and 0 bases at J; junction bases unmatched: 6. The CDR3 runs 18 residues. CDR1 is SGHRS and CDR2 is YFSETQ in the germline V gene. The CDR3 here is CASSQRTGGLSGANVLTF. The CDR3 DNA sequence: TGCGCCAGCAGCCAGAGGACAGGGGGCCTCTCTGGGGCCAACGTCCTGACTTTC.

J is TRBJ1-2 and V is TRBV7-9, with D possibly being TRBD1 (6 bases). CDR1 and CDR2 from the germline V gene are SEHNR and FQNEAQ (reference sequence). The CDR3 sequence is 13 residues long. Trimming stripped 1 base from V and 8 bases from J, with 11 bases between. The CDR3 loop reads CASSLDRVWGYTF. The CDR3 nucleotides are TGTGCCAGCAGCTTAGACAGGGTGTGGGGCTACACCTTC.

The chain couples TRBV2 to TRBJ2-7; D perhaps matches TRBD2 (5 bases). Germline V CDR1 and CDR2: SNHLY, FYNNEI. The CDR3 is 12 residues long. Trimming left V 6 bases short and J 2 bases short, with 8 bases between. CDR3 protein: CASRQTTYEQYF. The CDR3 nucleotides are TGTGCCAGCAGACAGACTACCTACGAGCAGTACTTC. Full variable domain (outside the CDR3, taken from reference TRBV2 and TRBJ2-7): EPEVTQTPSHQVTQMGQEVILRCVPISNHLYFYWYRQILGQKVEFLVSFYNNEISEKSEIFDDQFSVERPDGSNFTLKIRSTKLEDSAMYFCASRQTTYEQYFGPGTRLTVT.